A single sample gave rise to the 23 T cell receptor beta chains below, sequenced in a study of control samples from healthy donors and cancer patients. Libraries were prepared by immunoSEQ multiplex PCR; TCRdb keeps only in-frame clonotypes and omits some of them. The sample records approximately 150,000 clones, around nine tenths being singletons. The material sequenced was blood. The receptors were gathered from a man aged 18 to 35 in good health.

This chain links TRBV2 with TRBJ2-7, with 12 bases identical to TRBD2. In germline, CDR1 is SNHLY, CDR2 FYNNEI. The trim removed 3 bases at V and 2 bases at J, leaving 2 bases unmatched. The CDR3 contains 15 residues. CDR3 sequence (DNA): TGTGCCAGCAGTGAGTGGACTAGCGGGACCTACGAGCAGTACTTC. It is translated as CASSEWTSGTYEQYF.

The gene calls are TRBV2 and TRBJ1-3; D not certain. Germline V CDR1 and CDR2: SNHLY, FYNNEI. The CDR3 consists of 17 residues. The ends were cut back, 1 base at V and 9 bases at J, with 22 bases in the middle. The chain's CDR3 is CASSEDIEGRAKGTIYF. In nucleotides, the CDR3 is TGTGCCAGCAGTGAAGATATCGAGGGCCGCGCCAAAGGCACCATATATTTT.

The chain uses TRBV9 and TRBJ2-7; 12 bases are shared with TRBD1. The ends lost 0 bases at V and 6 bases at J; junction bases unmatched: 7. The CDR3 is 16 residues long. Germline V gene sequence: CDR1 SGDLS, CDR2 YYNGEE. The CDR3 nucleotides are TGTGCCAGCAGCGTAGCGTGGGACAGGGGGCCCTCCGAGCAGTACTTC. It yields the protein CASSVAWDRGPSEQYF.

The V call is TRBV5-1, the J call TRBJ1-1, with no clear D. The V gene lost 0 bases and the J gene lost 2 bases, with 8 bases spanning the gap. The germline gives CDR1 SGHRS, CDR2 YFSETQ. The CDR3 length is 14 residues. The chain's CDR3 is CASSLGAFNTEAFF. Written as DNA, the CDR3 is TGCGCCAGCAGCTTGGGGGCCTTCAACACTGAAGCTTTCTTT.

The chain uses TRBV15 and TRBJ1-6; weak D call: TRBD1 (6 bases). The CDR3 has 17 amino acids. The germline V gene has CDR1 LNHNV and CDR2 YYDKDF (reference sequence). V was shortened by 3 bases and J by 4 bases, with 16 bases between the two germline ends. The CDR3 loop is CATSSPRDTGYNSPLHF. CDR3 coding DNA: TGTGCCACCAGCAGCCCCCGGGACACCGGGTATAATTCACCCCTCCACTTT.

The chain has TRBV13 and TRBJ2-7, with TRBD1 matching 9 bases. The CDR3 is 13 residues long. In germline, CDR1 is PRHDT, CDR2 FYEKMQ (reference sequence). The V gene end was trimmed by 6 bases and the J gene end by 7 bases; junction bases not matched to a gene: 7. This CDR3 reads CASSLTGGGEQYF. CDR3 DNA: TGTGCCAGCAGTCTAACAGGGGGCGGTGAGCAGTACTTC.

The V and J genes are TRBV28 and TRBJ2-7, with D unclear. Germline V gives CDR1 MDHEN, CDR2 SYDVKM. The germline V and J ends were trimmed by 6 bases and 7 bases, with 10 bases remaining between them. CDR3 length: 11 amino acids. Here the CDR3 DNA reads TGTGCCAGCAGCTCCGGCGGTGAGCAGTACTTC. As protein: CASSSGGEQYF.

V gene TRBV6-5 combines with J gene TRBJ2-7; 9 bases are shared with TRBD1. J lost 13 bases, V lost 7 bases, and 14 bases had no gene match. Germline CDR1 is MNHEY and CDR2 is SVGAGI. This CDR3 is 13 amino acids long. CDR3 bases: TGTGCCAGCATGGGGACAGGGTCCGATCTCTTTTACTTC. It is translated as CASMGTGSDLFYF.

The chain joins TRBV28 to TRBJ1-6; D is unclear. CDR3 length: 12 amino acids. Germline-derived CDR1 and CDR2 are MDHEN and SYDVKM. V shed 6 bases and J shed 13 bases, with 13 bases lying between them. The CDR3 region has the DNA TGTGCCAGCAGCCTCATGAAATTGCCCCTCCACTTT. It specifies CASSLMKLPLHF.

The rearrangement uses TRBV5-1 and TRBJ2-5, with 8 positions matching TRBD2. From germline, CDR1 is SGHRS and CDR2 YFSETQ. With 0 bases clipped from V and 5 bases from J, the junction kept 6 bases outside the gene matches. CDR3 size: 15 residues. CDR3 in DNA: TGCGCCAGCAGCTTGGCGGGGGGGCAGACCGAGACCCAGTACTTC. This encodes CASSLAGGQTETQYF.

The chain joins TRBV4-2 to TRBJ2-7, with a possible D match to TRBD1 (5 bases). CDR3 length equals 13 residues. The germline V and J ends were trimmed by 0 bases and 2 bases, with 5 bases remaining between them. Germline assignment: CDR1 LGHNA and CDR2 YNFKEQ. The DNA of the CDR3 is TGTGCCAGCAGCCAAGACAGGGCCTACGAGCAGTACTTC. Its translation is CASSQDRAYEQYF.

The chain employs TRBV5-6 and TRBJ2-5; either TRBD1 or TRBD2 may fit D (5 bases each). V shed 3 bases and J shed 7 bases, with 19 bases lying between them. The CDR3 totals 15 residues. CDR1 is SGHDT and CDR2 is YYEEEE in the germline V gene. In nucleotides, the CDR3 is TGTGCCAGCAGCTCGGAGACCGGGGCGGTAGGGACCCAGTACTTC. Amino acid sequence: CASSSETGAVGTQYF. Drawing the rest from reference TRBV5-6 and TRBJ2-5, the complete variable domain is DAGVTQSPTHLIKTRGQQVTLRCSPKSGHDTVSWYQQALGQGPQFIFQYYEEEERQRGNFPDRFSGHQFPNYSSELNVNALLLGDSALYLCASSSETGAVGTQYFGPGTRLLVL.

The chain uses TRBV7-9 and TRBJ1-6, with a possible D match to TRBD1 (5 bases). The CDR3 is 16 residues long. CDR1 and CDR2 (germline): SEHNR, FQNEAQ (reference sequence). V gave up 5 bases and J gave up 5 bases, with 16 bases separating them. CDR3 residues: CASSPFLGGNNSPLHF. CDR3 in DNA: TGTGCCAGCAGCCCATTCCTCGGGGGAAATAATTCACCCCTCCACTTT.

In its sample, this clone was seen a few times. V gene TRBV9 combines with J gene TRBJ1-6; TRBD1 matches 8 bases. The CDR3 runs 15 residues. The V gene's germline CDR1 is SGDLS and CDR2 YYNGEE. V trimming: 4 bases; J trimming: 7 bases; junction bases outside the gene matches: 7. CDR3 nucleotide sequence: TGTGCCAGCAGCACTCGACAGGGGCGAAATTCACCCCTCCACTTT. As protein: CASSTRQGRNSPLHF. Looking up the rest from reference TRBV9 and TRBJ1-6 gives the full variable domain: DSGVTQTPKHLITATGQRVTLRCSPRSGDLSVYWYQQSLDQGLQFLIQYYNGEERAKGNILERFSAQQFPDLHSELNLSSLELGDSALYFCASSTRQGRNSPLHFGNGTRLTVT.

V and J are TRBV5-8 and TRBJ2-1; D is perhaps TRBD2 (7 bases). CDR1 SGHTS and CDR2 YDEGEE come from the germline V gene. This CDR3 spans 15 amino acids. V lost 4 bases and J 2 bases, leaving 13 bases between the germline ends. CDR3 amino acids: CASSHGGTTYNEQFF. The CDR3 nucleotides read TGTGCCAGCAGCCACGGGGGGACAACCTACAATGAGCAGTTCTTC.

The chain employs TRBV7-9 and TRBJ2-2; a possible D gene is TRBD2 (5 bases). Trimming cost V 5 bases and J 5 bases, with 12 bases left between them. Per the germline V gene, CDR1 is SEHNR and CDR2 is FQNEAQ (reference sequence). This CDR3 has 14 amino acids. CDR3 protein: CASSTRVVTGELFF. The CDR3 DNA reads TGTGCCAGCAGCACTAGAGTCGTAACCGGGGAGCTGTTTTTT.

This chain links TRBV18 with TRBJ2-7; TRBD1 matches 8 bases. The germline V gene encodes CDR1 KGHSH and CDR2 LQKENI. The CDR3 length is 15 residues. Germline trimming cut 5 bases from V and 0 bases from J; bases unmatched to any gene: 6. The CDR3 sequence is CASSTTGVLSYEQYF. In DNA form, the CDR3 reads TGTGCCAGCTCAACGACAGGGGTGCTCTCCTACGAGCAGTACTTC.

The chain is built from TRBV7-9 and TRBJ2-7, with D tentatively TRBD1 (6 bases). The CDR3 has 15 amino acids. Trimming stripped 5 bases from V and 0 bases from J, with 14 bases between. CDR1 is SEHNR, CDR2 FQNEAQ, per germline (reference sequence). The CDR3 DNA reads TGTGCCAGCAGCCCGGACAGAACCCGCTCCTACGAGCAGTACTTC. This encodes CASSPDRTRSYEQYF.

The J gene is TRBJ1-5, the V gene TRBV3-1 (or the pseudogene TRBV3-2); 7 bases line up with TRBD1. The CDR3 spans 17 residues. V lost 4 bases, J lost 2 bases, and 11 bases stayed unmatched. CDR1 is LGHDT and CDR2 is YNNKEL in the germline V gene (reference sequence). The CDR3 bases are TGTGCCAGCAGCCGCACCCCAGGAGGGACAGGCAATCAGCCCCAGCATTTT. Protein product: CASSRTPGGTGNQPQHF.

V and J are TRBV25-1 and TRBJ1-4; 8 positions match TRBD1. With V trimmed by 3 bases and J by 4 bases, 1 base remained unmatched. Germline values: CDR1 MGHDK, CDR2 SYGVNS. The CDR3 covers 14 residues. CDR3 sequence: CASSDDRGNEKLFF. The CDR3 DNA reads TGTGCCAGCAGTGACGACAGGGGTAATGAAAAACTGTTTTTT. Full variable domain (remainder filled in from reference TRBV25-1 and TRBJ1-4): EADIYQTPRYLVIGTGKKITLECSQTMGHDKMYWYQQDPGMELHLIHYSYGVNSTEKGDLSSESTVSRIRTEHFPLTLESARPSHTSQYLCASSDDRGNEKLFFGSGTQLSVL.

This chain joins TRBV14 and TRBJ2-5; D is ambiguous. Per germline, CDR1 SGHDN and CDR2 FVKESK. The CDR3 sequence is 15 residues long. The V end was cut by 1 base, the J end by 5 bases, with 14 bases between. This CDR3 is CASSQVGTYRETQYF. The CDR3 DNA reads TGTGCCAGCAGCCAAGTGGGCACGTATAGGGAGACCCAGTACTTC.

This chain uses TRBV6-2 or TRBV6-3 with TRBJ2-5, with a tentative D call TRBD2 (6 bases). Trimming shortened V by 0 bases and J by 5 bases, and 13 bases separated the two germline ends. The CDR3 spans 15 residues. Germline V gives CDR1 MNHEY, CDR2 SVGEGT. The CDR3 nucleotides read TGTGCCAGCAGTTACTCGGGCAGGGCGGGGGAGACCCAGTACTTC. It encodes CASSYSGRAGETQYF.

The chain carries TRBV4-1 and TRBJ1-6; D gene unclear. CDR1 and CDR2 (germline): MGHRA, YSYEKL. The CDR3 runs to 15 residues. Trimming shortened V by 4 bases and J by 9 bases, and 16 bases separated the two germline ends. DNA for the CDR3: TGCGCCAGCAGCCCCTCCAACTCGGGGAGTTCACCCCTCCACTTT. Its translation is CASSPSNSGSSPLHF.